These T cell receptor beta chains were read from a single sample in a study of CD8+ T cells in alopecia areata. The assay was immunoSEQ multiplex PCR, and TCRdb's table has in-frame clones only and misses some. The data contain about 110,000 clones, about 83% of them singletons. Sequences were derived from CD8+ T cells sorted from blood, sampled at week 24, from a patient treated with tofacitinib. Receptors were obtained from a human donor with alopecia areata. CDR3s include the opening cysteine and the closing phenylalanine or tryptophan.

j_call v_call cdr3_aa
TRBJ2-1 TRBV7-2 CASGSGGQNEQFF
TRBJ2-3 TRBV4-1 CASNQGPGQRPTDTQYF
TRBJ2-7 TRBV6-7 CASSYGYAADPIFYEQYF
TRBJ2-1 TRBV7-2 CASSGSGGAYEEQFF
TRBJ2-7 TRBV14 CASSRLAGALSYEQYF
TRBJ2-5 TRBV23-1 CASSQPGRRTGKETQYF
TRBJ1-1 TRBV14 CASSLTRVTEAFF
TRBJ1-4 TRBV28 CASSFRMPEKLFF
TRBJ2-1 TRBV15 CATSGTSVSYNEQFF
TRBJ2-3 TRBV5-6 CASLGGGPGDTQYF
TRBJ2-3 TRBV9 CASSVAAGARTDTQYF
TRBJ2-2 TRBV12-5 CASGLKGRHGELFF
TRBJ2-1 TRBV15 CATSRDRTSGHQSEQFF
TRBJ1-5 TRBV7-9 CASSSQPGPGIYSNQPQHF
TRBJ2-7 TRBV5-4 CASSPDPLITYEQYF
TRBJ2-1 TRBV12-5 CASGSLIHNEQFF
TRBJ1-5 TRBV4-3 CASSGGLGQPQHF
TRBJ2-1 TRBV9 CASSVERSARNEQFF
TRBJ2-5 TRBV15 CATSSPDLGYQETQYF
TRBJ1-4 TRBV2 CASDRDGNEKLFF
TRBJ1-1 TRBV2 CASTTTGTEAFF
TRBJ2-3 TRBV5-6 CASSSGVRVLSSTDTQYF
TRBJ1-4 TRBV7-9 CASSPTGVGPNEKLFF
TRBJ1-2 TRBV5-1 CASSPGTGSNYGYTF
TRBJ2-5 TRBV29-1 CSVEEQGEQYF
TRBJ2-3 TRBV5-4 CASSPWRSSTDTQYF
TRBJ2-2 TRBV6-5 CASRPGQSTGELFF
TRBJ2-1 TRBV5-1 CASSLRTSGGHNEQFF
TRBJ1-3 TRBV7-9 CASSFSAAGNTIYF
TRBJ1-1 TRBV25-1 CASSEEGWTEAFF
TRBJ2-7 TRBV27 CASSYRDRAYEQYF
TRBJ2-5 TRBV30 CAWSAGAHSQETQYF
TRBJ1-2 TRBV10-3 CAPAGMGYTF
TRBJ2-2 TRBV29-1 CSVIGNENTGELFF
TRBJ1-2 TRBV4-3 CASSQTGDYGYTF
TRBJ2-2 TRBV4-3 CASSLQSTNTGELFF
TRBJ1-1 TRBV29-1 CSVVSKGLNTEAFF
TRBJ1-2 TRBV11-2 CASSLAGGAHYGYTF
TRBJ2-2 TRBV6-6 CASSPSLATGELFF
TRBJ2-1 TRBV10-2 CASSESLAGGRNEQFF
TRBJ2-5 TRBV27 CASSPEFTGTGSRETQYF
TRBJ2-1 TRBV14 CASSLASGGGHEQFF
- TRBV7-2 CASSLVEGSSYEQYF
TRBJ2-2 TRBV4-2 CASRVDRGGTGELFF
TRBJ2-7 TRBV27 CASSLFSGGAIYEQYF
TRBJ2-1 TRBV13 CASSLSLVGINEQFF
TRBJ2-5 TRBV15 CATSRVGRQETQYF